A single sample is the source of the 8 T cell receptor beta chains below, sequenced in a study of blood T cell repertoires in COVID-19 (dated by TCRdb to the early 2020s). To prepare the library, the immunoSEQ multiplex PCR assay was applied. What TCRdb holds here is the immuneACCESS table cut down to in-frame rearrangements. Part of the clones is not present; checked against another copy, under half of the missing clones reflect an unresolved V gene, and the others are unexplained. In this sample the table shows tens of thousands of clones, 80% to 90% of which occur a single time. The ten largest clones capture less than 9% of the sample. Sequences were obtained from peripheral blood. The receptors shown here come from a man between 60 and 75 years old with acute or convalescent COVID-19.

This clone was seen more than once but under ten times. The chain uses TRBV4-1 and TRBJ2-2, with D maybe TRBD1 (5 bases). Germline CDR1 reads MGHRA; CDR2 reads YSYEKL. V was shortened by 0 bases and J by 4 bases, with 9 bases between the two germline ends. This CDR3 contains 15 residues. CDR3 sequence (DNA): TGCGCCAGCAGCCAAGAAGGAAGGGGCACCGGGGAGCTGTTTTTT. Its protein product is CASSQEGRGTGELFF.

This clone has a handful of counts. This chain joins TRBV5-5 and TRBJ2-1, with D possibly TRBD1 on 6 matching bases. Germline CDR1 reads SGHKS; CDR2 reads YYEKEE (reference sequence). Deletions cut 3 bases from V and 9 bases from J, with 7 bases between. The CDR3 length is 11 residues. The CDR3 region has the DNA TGTGCCAGCAGCTCCAGGGGTGAGCAGTTCTTC. Translating gives CASSSRGEQFF.

The J gene is TRBJ1-2, the V gene TRBV5-1; 8 bases fit TRBD1. V shed 2 bases, J shed 8 bases, and the junction held 8 bases outside the gene matches. Germline loops: CDR1 SGHRS, CDR2 YFSETQ. There are 14 residues in the CDR3. The CDR3 DNA follows: TGCGCCAGCAGCTTTGGGCAGGGGGCACACGGCTACACCTTC. Translated: CASSFGQGAHGYTF. Full variable domain (missing parts from reference TRBV5-1 and TRBJ1-2): KAGVTQTPRYLIKTRGQQVTLSCSPISGHRSVSWYQQTPGQGLQFLFEYFSETQRNKGNFPGRFSGRQFSNSRSEMNVSTLELGDSALYLCASSFGQGAHGYTFGSGTRLTVV.

V gene TRBV29-1 combines with J gene TRBJ2-1, with 10 nucleotides matching TRBD2. CDR3 length: 15 amino acids. Losses at the gene ends were 7 bases for V and 9 bases for J; bases not matched to a gene: 15. CDR1 and CDR2 (germline): SQVTM, ANQGSEA. DNA for the CDR3: TGCAGCGCCCCAGGGGTGCTAGCGGGGGACAGTGAGCAGTTCTTC. Encoded protein: CSAPGVLAGDSEQFF.

The V and J genes are TRBV11-3 and TRBJ2-1; maybe TRBD2 (6 bases). The length of the CDR3 is 14 residues. The V gene's germline CDR1 is SGHNT and CDR2 YENEEA. Deletions cut 0 bases from V and 5 bases from J, with 8 bases between. CDR3 nucleotide sequence: TGTGCCAGCAGCTTAGAGGGGGGAGACAATGAGCAGTTCTTC. It is translated as CASSLEGGDNEQFF.

This clone was counted only a few times. The rearrangement uses TRBV11-2 and TRBJ2-7, with 7 nucleotides matching TRBD1. V was pared by 1 base and J by 5 bases, with 5 bases of the junction left unmatched. Germline V gene data show CDR1 as SGHAT and CDR2 as FQNNGV. The CDR3 is 14 amino acids. The CDR3 DNA sequence: TGTGCCAGCAGCTTAGGGCCAGGGGGTGACGAGCAGTACTTC. The encoded protein is CASSLGPGGDEQYF.

The chain has TRBV21-1 and TRBJ2-5; the D segment call TRBD2 is taken from the table without a DNA check. TRBV21-1 constitutes a pseudogene. This CDR3 has 14 residues. The CDR3 sequence: CASSRVVTQETQYF. CDR3 DNA: TGTGCCAGCAGCAGAGTGGTAACTCAAGAGACCCAGTACTTC.

The chain couples TRBV11-2 to TRBJ1-1; 8 nucleotides align to TRBD1. V trimming: 3 bases; J trimming: 0 bases; junction bases outside the gene matches: 6. The CDR3 spans 16 residues. The V gene's germline CDR1 is SGHAT and CDR2 FQNNGV. Here the CDR3 reads CASSFGQGLLNTEAFF. Here the CDR3 DNA reads TGTGCCAGCAGCTTCGGACAGGGCCTACTGAACACTGAAGCTTTCTTT.